Included here is one TCR beta chain sequence, with context. Germline loops: CDR1 SNHLY, CDR2 FYNNEI. CDR3 size: 16 residues. Germline trimming cut 5 bases from V and 0 bases from J; bases unmatched to any gene: 9. Which cohort a participant joined came from the clinical history participants gave. These data come from a study of blood T cell repertoires in COVID-19. The overall study: The United States, Italy and Spain were the sources of the acute and convalescent COVID-19 samples. From T cells, B-cell-depleted T cells, or PBMCs came the material, which was cDNA or gDNA.

Libraries were prepared by immunoSEQ multiplex PCR; TCRdb keeps only in-frame clonotypes and omits some of them. The sample includes about 220,000 clones, approximately 88% seen only once; the top ten take 2.5%. The clonotype originates from a woman between 40 and 50 years old with acute COVID-19. The sample taken for sequencing was PBMCs or T cells enriched from blood (not recorded which). The chain employs TRBV2 and TRBJ2-7; 8 bases align to TRBD2. Here the CDR3 reads CASSSLLAEHSYEQYV. The DNA of the CDR3 is TGTGCCAGCAGTAGTCTACTAGCGGAGCACTCCTACGAGCAGTACGTC.